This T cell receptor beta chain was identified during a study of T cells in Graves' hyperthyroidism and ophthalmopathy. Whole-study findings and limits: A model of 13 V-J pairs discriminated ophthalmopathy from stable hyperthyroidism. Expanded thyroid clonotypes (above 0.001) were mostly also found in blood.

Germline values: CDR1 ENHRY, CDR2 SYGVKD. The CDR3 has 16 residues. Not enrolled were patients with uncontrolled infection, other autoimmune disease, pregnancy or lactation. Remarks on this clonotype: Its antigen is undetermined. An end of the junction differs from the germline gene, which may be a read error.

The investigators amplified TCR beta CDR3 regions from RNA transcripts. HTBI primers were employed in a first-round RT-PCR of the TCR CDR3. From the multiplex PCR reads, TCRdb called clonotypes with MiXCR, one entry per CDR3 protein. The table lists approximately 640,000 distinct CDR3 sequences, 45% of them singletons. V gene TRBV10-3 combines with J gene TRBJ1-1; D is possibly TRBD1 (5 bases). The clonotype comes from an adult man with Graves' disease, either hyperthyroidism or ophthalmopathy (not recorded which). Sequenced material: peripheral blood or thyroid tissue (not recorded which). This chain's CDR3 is CASSYPRGTANTEAFF. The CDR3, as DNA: TGTGCCAGCAGTTACCCTCGCGGGACCGCGAACACTGAAGCTTTCTTT.